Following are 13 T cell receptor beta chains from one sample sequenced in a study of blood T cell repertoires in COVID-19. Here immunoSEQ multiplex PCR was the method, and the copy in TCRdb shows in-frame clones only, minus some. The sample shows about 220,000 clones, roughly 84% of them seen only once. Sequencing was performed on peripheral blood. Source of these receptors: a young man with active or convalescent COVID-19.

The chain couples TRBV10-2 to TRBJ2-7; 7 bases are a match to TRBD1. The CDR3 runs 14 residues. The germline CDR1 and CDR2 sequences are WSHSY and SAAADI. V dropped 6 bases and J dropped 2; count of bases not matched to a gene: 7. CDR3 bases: TGCGCCAGCAGGCCCCCGGGACAGCCCTACGAGCAGTACTTC. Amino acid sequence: CASRPPGQPYEQYF.

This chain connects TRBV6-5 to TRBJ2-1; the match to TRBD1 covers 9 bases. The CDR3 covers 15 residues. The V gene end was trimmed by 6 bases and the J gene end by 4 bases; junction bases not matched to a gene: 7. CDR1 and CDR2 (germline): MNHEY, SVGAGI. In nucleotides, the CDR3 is TGTGCCAGCAGGGCAACCGGGACAGGGTACAATGAGCAGTTCTTC. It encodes CASRATGTGYNEQFF.

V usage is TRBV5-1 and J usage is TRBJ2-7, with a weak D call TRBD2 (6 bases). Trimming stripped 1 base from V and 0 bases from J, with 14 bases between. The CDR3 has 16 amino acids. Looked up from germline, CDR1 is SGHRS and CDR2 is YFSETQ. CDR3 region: CASSLSFQGLSYEQYF. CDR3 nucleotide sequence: TGCGCCAGCAGCTTGTCGTTTCAGGGACTCTCCTACGAGCAGTACTTC.

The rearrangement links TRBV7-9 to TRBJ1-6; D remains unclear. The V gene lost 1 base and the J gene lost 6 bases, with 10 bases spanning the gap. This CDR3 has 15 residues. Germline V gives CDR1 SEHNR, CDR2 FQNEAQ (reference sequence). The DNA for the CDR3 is TGTGCCAGCAGCTTAGGTGGAGATTTTAATTCACCCCTCCACTTT. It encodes CASSLGGDFNSPLHF. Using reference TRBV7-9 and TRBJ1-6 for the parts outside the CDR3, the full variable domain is DTGVSQNPRHKITKRGQNVTFRCDPISEHNRLYWYRQTLGQGPEFLTYFQNEAQLEKSRLLSDRFSAERPKGSFSTLEIQRTEQGDSAMYLCASSLGGDFNSPLHFGNGTRLTVT.

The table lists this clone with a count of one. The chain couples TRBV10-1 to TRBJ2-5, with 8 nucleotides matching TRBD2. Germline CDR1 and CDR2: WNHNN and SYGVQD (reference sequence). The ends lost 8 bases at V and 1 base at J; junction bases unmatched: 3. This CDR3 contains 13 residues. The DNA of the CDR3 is TGCGCCAGCCCGGGGGGGGGCCAAGAGACCCAGTACTTC. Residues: CASPGGGQETQYF.

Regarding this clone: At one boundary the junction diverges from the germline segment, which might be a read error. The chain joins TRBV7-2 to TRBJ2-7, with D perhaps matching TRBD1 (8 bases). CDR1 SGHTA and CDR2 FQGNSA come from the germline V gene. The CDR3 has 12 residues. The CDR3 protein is CASSSGGGTGPF. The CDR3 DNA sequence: TGTGCCAGCAGCTCTGGGGGGGGGACAGGACCCTTC.

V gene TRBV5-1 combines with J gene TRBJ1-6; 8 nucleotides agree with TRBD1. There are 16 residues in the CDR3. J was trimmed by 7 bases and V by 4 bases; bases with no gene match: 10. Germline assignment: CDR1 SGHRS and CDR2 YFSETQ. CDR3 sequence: CASSLPTGAINSPLHF. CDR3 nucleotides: TGCGCCAGCAGCCTACCGACAGGGGCGATCAATTCACCCCTCCACTTT. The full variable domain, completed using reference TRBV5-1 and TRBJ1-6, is KAGVTQTPRYLIKTRGQQVTLSCSPISGHRSVSWYQQTPGQGLQFLFEYFSETQRNKGNFPGRFSGRQFSNSRSEMNVSTLELGDSALYLCASSLPTGAINSPLHFGNGTRLTVT.

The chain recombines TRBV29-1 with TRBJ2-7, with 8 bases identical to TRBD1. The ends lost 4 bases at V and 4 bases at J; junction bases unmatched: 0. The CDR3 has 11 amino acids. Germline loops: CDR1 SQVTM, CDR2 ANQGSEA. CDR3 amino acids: CSVGTGYEQYF. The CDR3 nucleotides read TGCAGCGTTGGGACAGGGTACGAGCAGTACTTC.

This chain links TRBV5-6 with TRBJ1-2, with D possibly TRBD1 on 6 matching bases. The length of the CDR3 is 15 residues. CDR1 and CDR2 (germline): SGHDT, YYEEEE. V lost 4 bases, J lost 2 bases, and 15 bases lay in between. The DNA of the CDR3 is TGTGCCAGCAGCGCAACAGGGATTGCAAACTATGGCTACACCTTC. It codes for CASSATGIANYGYTF.

CDR3 nucleotides: TGTGCCAGCAGCTTGGGCCGGGGTAACTATTACGAGCAGTACTTC. This translates into CASSLGRGNYYEQYF. The V gene is TRBV13, the J gene TRBJ2-7; D may be TRBD2 (5 bases). Germline V gives CDR1 PRHDT, CDR2 FYEKMQ (reference sequence). The CDR3 loop spans 15 amino acids. With 3 bases removed from V and 4 bases from J, the gap between germline ends came to 16 bases.

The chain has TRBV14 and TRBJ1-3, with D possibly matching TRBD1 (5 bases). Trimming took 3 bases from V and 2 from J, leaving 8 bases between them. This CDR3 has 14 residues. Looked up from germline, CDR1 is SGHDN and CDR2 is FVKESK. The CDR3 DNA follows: TGTGCCAGCAGCCAGGCGGGGGCTGGAAACACCATATATTTT. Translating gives CASSQAGAGNTIYF.

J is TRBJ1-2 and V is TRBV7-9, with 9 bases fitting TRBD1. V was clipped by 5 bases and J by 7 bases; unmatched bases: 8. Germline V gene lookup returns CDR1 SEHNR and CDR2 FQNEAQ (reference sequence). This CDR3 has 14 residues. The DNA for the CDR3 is TGTGCCAGCAGCCCTGGACAGGGGATATTTGGCTACACCTTC. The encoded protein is CASSPGQGIFGYTF. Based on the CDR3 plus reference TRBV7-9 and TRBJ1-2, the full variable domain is DTGVSQNPRHKITKRGQNVTFRCDPISEHNRLYWYRQTLGQGPEFLTYFQNEAQLEKSRLLSDRFSAERPKGSFSTLEIQRTEQGDSAMYLCASSPGQGIFGYTFGSGTRLTVV.

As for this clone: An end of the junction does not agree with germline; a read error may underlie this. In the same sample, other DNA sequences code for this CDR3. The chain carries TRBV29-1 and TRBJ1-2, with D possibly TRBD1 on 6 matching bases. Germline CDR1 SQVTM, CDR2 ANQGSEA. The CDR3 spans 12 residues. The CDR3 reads CSVVWGHGGYTF. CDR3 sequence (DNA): TGCAGCGTCGTCTGGGGCCATGGGGGCTACACCTTT.